This TCR beta chain was profiled in a study of CD8 T cells in Susac syndrome. Study context: Blood was drawn from Susac syndrome patients while they were therapy-naive, on corticosteroids, or on intravenous immunoglobulin alone.

TCR beta was sequenced from blood CD8+ and CD4+ T cells. Patients having Susac syndrome satisfied recently defined diagnostic criteria for definite or probable disease. Random hexamers were used to reverse transcribe the RNA input (about 0.5 to 1 ug). The authors amplified TCR beta CDR3 across 54 Vbeta and 13 Jbeta using immunoSEQ multiplex PCR. Using its own MiXCR run on the immunoSEQ multiplex PCR reads, TCRdb lists one record per CDR3 protein. This sample yields roughly 100,000 distinct CDR3 sequences, of which approximately 96% are seen a single time; more than 0.5% belongs to the top ten. The CDR3 sequence is 15 residues long. V lost 10 bases to trimming and J lost 1 base, with 20 bases between them.

The chain joins TRBV6-7 to TRBJ2-7, with D perhaps matching TRBD2 (6 bases). TRBV6-7 is an ORF for which the function is uncertain. The receptor was derived from a human donor with Susac syndrome. Material for sequencing was CD8+ T cells from PBMCs. CDR3 residues: CATLEKEGPSYEQYF. The CDR3 bases are TGTGCCACCCTCGAAAAGGAGGGACCGTCCTACGAGCAGTACTTC.